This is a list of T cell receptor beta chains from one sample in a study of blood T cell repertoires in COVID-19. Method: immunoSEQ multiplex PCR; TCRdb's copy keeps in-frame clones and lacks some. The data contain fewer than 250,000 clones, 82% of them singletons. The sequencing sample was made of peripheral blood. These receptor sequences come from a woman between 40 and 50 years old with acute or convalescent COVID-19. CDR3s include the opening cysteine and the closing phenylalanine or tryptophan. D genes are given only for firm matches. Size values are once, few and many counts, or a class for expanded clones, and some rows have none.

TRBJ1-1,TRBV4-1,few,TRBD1,TGCGCCAGCAGCCAAGGTTCCGACAGGGGGAACACTGAAGCTTTCTTT,CASSQGSDRGNTEAFF
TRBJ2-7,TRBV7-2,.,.,TGTGCCAGCAGTCCCCAACTACTCTACGAGCAGTACTTC,CASSPQLLYEQYF
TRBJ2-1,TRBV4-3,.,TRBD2,TGCGCCAGCAGCCAGGAGACTAGCGGGTATTCCAATGAGCAGTTCTTC,CASSQETSGYSNEQFF
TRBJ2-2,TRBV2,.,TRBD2,TGTGCCAGCAGTCCCACTAGCGGGGGATCAACCGGGGAGCTGTTTTTT,CASSPTSGGSTGELFF
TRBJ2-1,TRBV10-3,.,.,TGTGCCACCGGAGATGGTGAGCAGTTCTTC,CATGDGEQFF
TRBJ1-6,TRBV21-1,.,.,TGTGCCAGCACCCCGTGCGGGACAGGGTGGTCACCCCTCCACTTT,CASTPCGTGWSPLHF
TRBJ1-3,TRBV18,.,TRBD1,TGTGCCAGCTCACTTACAGGGGGCGCCGGAAACACCATATATTTT,CASSLTGGAGNTIYF
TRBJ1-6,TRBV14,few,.,TGTGCCAGCAGCCAAGTAGGCTGGACAGAAAATTCACCCCTCCACTTT,CASSQVGWTENSPLHF
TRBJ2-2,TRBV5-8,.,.,TGTGCCAGCAGCTTGGGGCTGAACACCGGGGAGCTGTTTTTT,CASSLGLNTGELFF
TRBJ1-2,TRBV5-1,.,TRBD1,TGCGCCAGCAGCACCACAGGGGTCTATGGCTACACCTTC,CASSTTGVYGYTF
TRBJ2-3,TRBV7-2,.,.,TGTGCCAGCAGCTACTTCACAGATACGCAGTATTTT,CASSYFTDTQYF
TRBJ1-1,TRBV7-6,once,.,TGTGCCAGCAGCTTCGGGCTAGGGGCTGAAGCTTTCTTT,CASSFGLGAEAFF
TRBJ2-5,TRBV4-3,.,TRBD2,TGCGCCAGCAGCCAAGATGTCGGTCGCGGGAGGGCCCTTGCGGAGACCCAGTACTTC,CASSQDVGRGRALAETQYF
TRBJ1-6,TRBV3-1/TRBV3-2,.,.,TGTGCCGCCTCGAGCTCCTATAATTCACCCCTCCACTTT,CAASSSYNSPLHF